This T cell receptor (beta chain) was observed in a study of T cells after yellow fever vaccination. Looked up from germline, CDR1 is DFQATT and CDR2 is SNEGSKA (reference sequence). The CDR3 covers 13 residues. J was trimmed by 0 bases and V by 8 bases; bases with no gene match: 6. Each CDR3 protein gets one entry after TCRdb re-called the 5' RACE reads with MiXCR. The sample contains hundreds of thousands of distinct CDR3 sequences, about 19% of which appear only once. The chain joins TRBV20-1 to TRBJ1-1, with 7 bases identical to TRBD1. The input for sequencing was PBMCs, taken before the yellow fever booster vaccination. This receptor was taken from a man younger than 35 who received the YFV17D yellow fever vaccine. The CDR3 spells CSTGDIMNTEAFF. The CDR3 DNA sequence: TGCAGTACAGGGGACATCATGAACACTGAAGCTTTCTTT.